This is a list of T cell receptor beta chains from one sample in a study of T cell responses to AZD1222 COVID-19 vaccine. Method: immunoSEQ multiplex PCR; TCRdb's copy keeps in-frame clones and lacks some. The sample holds fewer than 200,000 clones; approximately 91% are singletons and the top ten take 1.7%. Sequenced material: peripheral blood, taken 28 days after the second AZD1222 dose. These receptors all come from an adult who received the AZD1222 COVID-19 vaccine. Both conserved end residues are part of each CDR3. D genes are given only for firm matches. Size values are once, few and many counts, or a class for expanded clones, and some rows have none.

v_gene	abundance	j_gene	d_gene	CDR3nt	CDR3aa
TRBV20-1	-	TRBJ2-7	-	TGCAGTGCTAGTACAGGATCGGGTGGAGAGCAGTACTTC	CSASTGSGGEQYF
TRBV19	once	TRBJ2-1	TRBD1	TGTGCCAGTAGTCACAGGGGTGGAAAATACAATGAGCAGTTCTTC	CASSHRGGKYNEQFF
TRBV5-1	-	TRBJ2-3	TRBD2	TGCGCCAGCAGCTTGGGACTAGCGGGGGTCACAGATACGCAGTATTTT	CASSLGLAGVTDTQYF
TRBV29-1	-	TRBJ1-4	-	TGCAGCGTTTGGGCAGGACTTAATGAAAAACTGTTTTTT	CSVWAGLNEKLFF
TRBV6-5	-	TRBJ1-2	-	TGTGCCAGCAGTCCCTCGGGGGGCAATAGCTATGGCTACACCTTC	CASSPSGGNSYGYTF
TRBV19	-	TRBJ1-5	-	TGTGCCAGTCGGAAGGACAGCAATTTCAATCAGCCCCAGCATTTT	CASRKDSNFNQPQHF
TRBV6-4	-	TRBJ1-5	TRBD1	TGTGCCAGCAGTGAGGACCGCCGGGACAGGGGGAACAATCAGCCCCAGCATTTT	CASSEDRRDRGNNQPQHF
TRBV5-6	-	TRBJ2-7	TRBD2	TGTGCCAGTTGGGTACTAGCGAGTTCCTACGAGCAGTACTTC	CASWVLASSYEQYF
TRBV6-5	once	TRBJ2-1	-	TGTGCCAGCAGGGTCGACGGGAGCTCCTACAATGAGCAGTTCTTC	CASRVDGSSYNEQFF
TRBV30	-	TRBJ1-6	-	TGTGCCGGTCGGGGTTCCTATAATTCACCCCTCCACTTT	CAGRGSYNSPLHF
TRBV18	-	TRBJ2-7	TRBD2	TGTGCCAGCTCACCACTGGGACTAGCGGGGGTCTCCTACGAGCAGTACTTC	CASSPLGLAGVSYEQYF
TRBV6-5	-	TRBJ2-1	-	TGTGCCAGCCGGCGACTAGGGACCTACAATGAGCAGTTCTTC	CASRRLGTYNEQFF
TRBV7-3	-	TRBJ1-2	-	TGTGCCAGCAGCTTAAACGGGCGTGGGTATGGCTACACCTTC	CASSLNGRGYGYTF
TRBV3-1/TRBV3-2	once	TRBJ2-5	-	TGTGCCAGCAGCCAACCAGGGACCCGGGGGCCCCAAGAGACCCAGTACTTC	CASSQPGTRGPQETQYF
TRBV29-1	-	TRBJ2-3	-	TGCAGCGTTGTATTTATCCGCACAGATACGCAGTATTTT	CSVVFIRTDTQYF
TRBV5-1	-	TRBJ1-2	-	TGCGCCAGCAGCTTGGTGGGGAACTATGGCTACACCTTC	CASSLVGNYGYTF
TRBV19	-	TRBJ2-2	-	TGTGCCAGTAGTATGCCCGGGACGGCCAAGGGGCCCGGGGAGCTGTTTTTT	CASSMPGTAKGPGELFF
TRBV6-2/TRBV6-3	-	TRBJ2-2	TRBD1	TGTGCCAGCAGTTCTTCACGGACCCCGGGACAGTACACCGGGGAGCTGTTTTTT	CASSSSRTPGQYTGELFF
TRBV5-8	-	TRBJ1-5	-	TGTGCCAGCAAGAGGGTTCGCAATCAGCCCCAGCATTTT	CASKRVRNQPQHF
TRBV12-5	-	TRBJ1-3	-	TGTGCTAGTCGGCGGTACTCTGGAAACACCATATATTTT	CASRRYSGNTIYF
TRBV19	-	TRBJ2-7	-	TGTGCCAGTAGTAGGCCGGGACAAGATTACGAGCAGTACTTC	CASSRPGQDYEQYF
TRBV5-1	-	TRBJ2-2	-	TGCGCCAGCAGCTTGGGCGCGGGGGCCGCAAACACCGGGGAGCTGTTTTTT	CASSLGAGAANTGELFF
TRBV12-3/TRBV12-4	few	TRBJ1-5	-	TGTGCCAGCAGTACGGGGCTGGGGCAGCCCCAGCATTTT	CASSTGLGQPQHF
TRBV7-9	-	TRBJ2-3	-	TGTGCCAGCAGCTTTGGGACTGGCACAGATACGCAGTATTTT	CASSFGTGTDTQYF
TRBV2	once	TRBJ1-6	-	TGTGCCAGCCGTATAAGGGGGGGCAATAATTCACCCCTCCACTTT	CASRIRGGNNSPLHF
TRBV19	-	TRBJ2-7	-	TGTGCCAGTAGTCCAGGGACTTCCTACGAGCAGTACTTC	CASSPGTSYEQYF
TRBV3-1/TRBV3-2	-	TRBJ2-3	TRBD2	TGTGCCAGCAGCCGGGCGTCGGGGGGGGATACGCAGTATTTT	CASSRASGGDTQYF
TRBV5-1	-	TRBJ2-7	-	TGCGCCAGCAGCTTGGGGAGGTTCTACGAGCAGTACTTC	CASSLGRFYEQYF
TRBV6-5	once	TRBJ2-2	TRBD2	TGTGCCACCGGGGGGGGGTCGAACACCGGGGAGCTGTTTTTT	CATGGGSNTGELFF
TRBV6-9	-	TRBJ1-1	TRBD1	TGTGCCAGCAGTTACTGGACAGGGGGCACTGAAGCTTTCTTT	CASSYWTGGTEAFF
TRBV5-1	-	TRBJ2-1	-	TGCGCCAGCAGCCCGGGACTTGCCGGGAATGAGCAGTTCTTC	CASSPGLAGNEQFF
TRBV25-1	-	TRBJ1-1	-	TGTGCCAGCAGTCCCCGGCAGGGGCACACTGAAGCTTTCTTT	CASSPRQGHTEAFF
TRBV9	-	TRBJ2-1	-	TGTGCCAGCAGCAAAGGACTGGCGAGCTCCTACAATGAGCAGTTCTTC	CASSKGLASSYNEQFF
TRBV11-2	-	TRBJ1-2	TRBD1	TGTGCCAGCAGCTCTTACAGGGGGCGAAGTGGCTACACCTTC	CASSSYRGRSGYTF
TRBV18	-	TRBJ1-2	-	TGTGCCAGCTCCCCCAATACGGGAGACTATGGCTACACCTTC	CASSPNTGDYGYTF
TRBV6-5	-	TRBJ1-4	-	TGTGCCAGCAGTTACTCGAATCAGGGATATAATGAAAAACTGTTTTTT	CASSYSNQGYNEKLFF
TRBV30	-	TRBJ2-1	-	TGTGCCTGGAGTACAAACAGTGAGCAGTTCTTC	CAWSTNSEQFF
TRBV3-1/TRBV3-2	-	TRBJ2-3	-	TGTGCCAGCAGCCAAGAGCAGGGGGGAGGGGTTGATACGCAGTATTTT	CASSQEQGGGVDTQYF
TRBV7-9	-	TRBJ2-1	-	TGTGCCAGCAGCTTGGTAGGGTCCTACAATGAGCAGTTCTTC	CASSLVGSYNEQFF
TRBV6-5	-	TRBJ2-3	-	TGTGCCAGCGACCGGGTTTACTCCACAGATACGCAGTATTTT	CASDRVYSTDTQYF